The clone carrying this TCR beta chain was seen only a few times. Its antigen is unknown. These data come from a study of CD8 T cells in ankylosing spondylitis. Study-level results: Peripheral blood samples showed relatively rare disease-linked clones, and these clones were CD8+. A motif of 7 or 8 highly homologous TCR beta variants was seen as apparently characteristic of ankylosing spondylitis blood.

Germline V gives CDR1 SGHRS, CDR2 YFSETQ. Between the trimmed V and J ends, which lost 6 bases and 0 bases, there was a span of 12 bases. The CDR3 has 15 residues. 5'-RACE, quantitative and with molecular barcodes, yielded the TCR beta libraries. Via MiXCR, TCRdb re-called the 5' RACE reads, giving one row per CDR3 protein. The table records about 330,000 distinct CDR3 sequences, under 8.5% of them present only once. The TCR comes from a male donor with ankylosing spondylitis. The genes are TRBV5-1 and TRBJ2-2, with D perhaps TRBD2 (5 bases). The sample was blood, either unsorted or a sorted T cell fraction (not recorded which). The CDR3 nucleotides read TGCGCCAGCACTCTGTCGGGGTCGAACACCGGGGAGCTGTTTTTT. It codes for CASTLSGSNTGELFF.